This is a list of T cell receptor beta chains from one sample in a study of blood T cell repertoires in COVID-19. Assay used: immunoSEQ multiplex PCR; TCRdb lists only in-frame clones, some missing. The top ten clones hold 0.75% to 1% of a sample with some 300,000 clones, around 90% of them seen once. The source material was PBMCs or T cells enriched from blood (not recorded which). The receptors here all came from a woman younger than 45 who had recovered from COVID-19. Both conserved end residues are part of each CDR3. Fields, in order: V gene, D gene, clone size, J gene, CDR3 DNA, CDR3 protein. The D gene is left open where the match is weak. Size is stated for part of the rows, as once, few or many counts, or as a class when the clone is expanded.

v_gene: TRBV10-3; d_gene: -; abundance: -; j_gene: TRBJ1-6; CDR3nt: TGTGCCATCAGCCCCTACAGGGATGGGTATAATTCACCCCTCCACTTT; CDR3aa: CAISPYRDGYNSPLHF
v_gene: TRBV29-1; d_gene: TRBD1; abundance: few; j_gene: TRBJ2-7; CDR3nt: TGCAGCGTGGGACAGGGATCCTACGAGCAGTACTTC; CDR3aa: CSVGQGSYEQYF
v_gene: TRBV10-3; d_gene: TRBD1; abundance: -; j_gene: TRBJ1-1; CDR3nt: TGTGCCATCAGTGGGAACAGGGGGGGGAACACTGAAGCTTTCTTT; CDR3aa: CAISGNRGGNTEAFF
v_gene: TRBV27; d_gene: -; abundance: once; j_gene: TRBJ2-7; CDR3nt: TGTGCCAGCAGGGACACCTACGAGCAGTACTTC; CDR3aa: CASRDTYEQYF
v_gene: TRBV7-2; d_gene: -; abundance: -; j_gene: TRBJ2-1; CDR3nt: TGTGCCAGCAGCCCCGGTCGGAATGAGCAGTTCTTC; CDR3aa: CASSPGRNEQFF
v_gene: TRBV30; d_gene: TRBD1; abundance: -; j_gene: TRBJ2-3; CDR3nt: TGTGCCTGGACCCTCGGGACAGGGGGGGGTACGCAGTATTTT; CDR3aa: CAWTLGTGGGTQYF
v_gene: TRBV30; d_gene: TRBD1; abundance: -; j_gene: TRBJ1-6; CDR3nt: TGTGCCTCCCACCAGGGGGCGAAATCGTCACCCCTCCACTTT; CDR3aa: CASHQGAKSSPLHF
v_gene: TRBV24-1; d_gene: -; abundance: -; j_gene: TRBJ2-7; CDR3nt: TGTGCCACCAGTGAATACCGGGGTCGCGAGCAGTACTTC; CDR3aa: CATSEYRGREQYF
v_gene: TRBV11-2; d_gene: -; abundance: -; j_gene: TRBJ2-1; CDR3nt: TGTGCCAGCAGCTACGAGGCGGGGTGGGAGGTCGATGAGCAGTTCTTC; CDR3aa: CASSYEAGWEVDEQFF
v_gene: TRBV4-3; d_gene: TRBD1; abundance: -; j_gene: TRBJ1-2; CDR3nt: TGCGCCAGCAGCCAAGGGACAGGAGTCTATGGCTACACCTTC; CDR3aa: CASSQGTGVYGYTF
v_gene: TRBV2; d_gene: -; abundance: -; j_gene: TRBJ1-5; CDR3nt: TGTGCCAGCAGGCAGGGGAATCAGCCCCAGCATTTT; CDR3aa: CASRQGNQPQHF
v_gene: TRBV10-3; d_gene: TRBD1; abundance: -; j_gene: TRBJ1-1; CDR3nt: TGTGCCATCAGTGAGCCTTCGGACAGGACGAACACTGAAGCTTTCTTT; CDR3aa: CAISEPSDRTNTEAFF
v_gene: TRBV5-1; d_gene: TRBD1; abundance: -; j_gene: TRBJ1-2; CDR3nt: TGCGCCAGCAGCTTGTTAACAGGGGGAACTATGGGCTACACCTTC; CDR3aa: CASSLLTGGTMGYTF
v_gene: TRBV6-5; d_gene: -; abundance: -; j_gene: TRBJ2-2; CDR3nt: TGTGCCAGCAGTTACCAGTATAGCTCCTTCACCGGGGAGCTGTTTTTT; CDR3aa: CASSYQYSSFTGELFF
v_gene: TRBV12-3/TRBV12-4; d_gene: -; abundance: -; j_gene: TRBJ1-2; CDR3nt: TGTGCCAGCAGTCACACAGGTGGCTACACCTTC; CDR3aa: CASSHTGGYTF
v_gene: TRBV18; d_gene: -; abundance: -; j_gene: TRBJ2-7; CDR3nt: TGTGCCAGCTCACCAGCCCAGGGCCCCTACGAGCAGTACTTC; CDR3aa: CASSPAQGPYEQYF
v_gene: TRBV11-2; d_gene: -; abundance: -; j_gene: TRBJ1-1; CDR3nt: TGTGCCAGCAGCTTCAAGACAGGATTGAACACTGAAGCTTTCTTT; CDR3aa: CASSFKTGLNTEAFF
v_gene: TRBV7-9; d_gene: -; abundance: -; j_gene: TRBJ2-5; CDR3nt: TGTGCCACCAAAACTCACGGGGTAGAAGAGACCCAGTACTTC; CDR3aa: CATKTHGVEETQYF
v_gene: TRBV3-1/TRBV3-2; d_gene: -; abundance: -; j_gene: TRBJ1-6; CDR3nt: TGTGCCAGCAGCCAAGTGGGCCTGGCGTCACCCCTCCACTTT; CDR3aa: CASSQVGLASPLHF
v_gene: TRBV5-4; d_gene: TRBD1; abundance: -; j_gene: TRBJ1-1; CDR3nt: TGTGCCAGCAGCTTACAGGGGGCTTCTGAAGCTTTCTTT; CDR3aa: CASSLQGASEAFF
v_gene: TRBV7-2; d_gene: -; abundance: once; j_gene: TRBJ1-6; CDR3nt: TGTGCCAGCAGCTTAAATTCAGGAGGTGGATCACCCCTCCACTTT; CDR3aa: CASSLNSGGGSPLHF
v_gene: TRBV7-2; d_gene: -; abundance: -; j_gene: TRBJ2-4; CDR3nt: TGTGCCAGCAGCTCCTACACCTCAGGGTCTCTAGCCAAAAACATTCAGTACTTC; CDR3aa: CASSSYTSGSLAKNIQYF
v_gene: TRBV25-1; d_gene: -; abundance: -; j_gene: TRBJ1-2; CDR3nt: TGTGCCAGCATCCACAGGGTACCCTCCTATGGCTACACCTTC; CDR3aa: CASIHRVPSYGYTF
v_gene: TRBV7-3; d_gene: TRBD1; abundance: -; j_gene: TRBJ1-1; CDR3nt: TGTGCCAGCAGCCCACAGGGGGGCACTGAAGCTTTCTTT; CDR3aa: CASSPQGGTEAFF
v_gene: TRBV28; d_gene: TRBD1; abundance: -; j_gene: TRBJ1-3; CDR3nt: TGTGCCAGCAGTAGTTACCGACAGGGCCCCGGTGGAAACACCATATATTTT; CDR3aa: CASSSYRQGPGGNTIYF
v_gene: TRBV14; d_gene: TRBD1; abundance: -; j_gene: TRBJ1-4; CDR3nt: TGTGCCAGCAGCCAAGACCCACGAACTTGGGGACAGGATGAAAAACTGTTTTTT; CDR3aa: CASSQDPRTWGQDEKLFF
v_gene: TRBV7-8; d_gene: -; abundance: -; j_gene: TRBJ1-1; CDR3nt: TGTGCCAGCAACGTATTAGGGGCCACTGAAGCTTTCTTT; CDR3aa: CASNVLGATEAFF
v_gene: TRBV6-5; d_gene: -; abundance: -; j_gene: TRBJ2-3; CDR3nt: TGTGCCATCCTAAGGGGACTCTCCACAGATACGCAGTATTTT; CDR3aa: CAILRGLSTDTQYF
v_gene: TRBV6-2/TRBV6-3; d_gene: -; abundance: few; j_gene: TRBJ1-3; CDR3nt: TGTGCCAGCAGTGATCCGGGGGGCCGCGGAAACACCATATATTTT; CDR3aa: CASSDPGGRGNTIYF
v_gene: TRBV2; d_gene: TRBD1; abundance: -; j_gene: TRBJ1-2; CDR3nt: TGTGCCAGCAGGGGATATGACAGGGGAGATGGCTACACCTTC; CDR3aa: CASRGYDRGDGYTF
v_gene: TRBV6-2/TRBV6-3; d_gene: TRBD2; abundance: -; j_gene: TRBJ2-2; CDR3nt: TGTGCCAGCAGTTATTTACCCGCTAGCGGGAGTCCAGGCGGGGAGCTGTTTTTT; CDR3aa: CASSYLPASGSPGGELFF
v_gene: TRBV5-1; d_gene: TRBD1; abundance: -; j_gene: TRBJ1-6; CDR3nt: TGCGCCAGCAGCTTGGCCGCCGGGGACAGTGATCCCCTCCACTTT; CDR3aa: CASSLAAGDSDPLHF
v_gene: TRBV9; d_gene: -; abundance: -; j_gene: TRBJ2-2; CDR3nt: TGTGCCAGCAGCGTAGCTGCGGAGAACACCGGGGAGCTGTTTTTT; CDR3aa: CASSVAAENTGELFF
v_gene: TRBV11-2; d_gene: -; abundance: -; j_gene: TRBJ2-1; CDR3nt: TGTGCCAGCAGCTTGGGAGGGGGGTTTAGGGAGCAGTTCTTC; CDR3aa: CASSLGGGFREQFF
v_gene: TRBV18; d_gene: -; abundance: -; j_gene: TRBJ1-1; CDR3nt: TGTGCCAGCTCGCCTAACAGGGACGGGAACACTGAAGCTTTCTTT; CDR3aa: CASSPNRDGNTEAFF
v_gene: TRBV28; d_gene: -; abundance: -; j_gene: TRBJ2-7; CDR3nt: TGTGCCACCCGGGGTTCGAGTGACGGTACCTACGAGCAGTACTTC; CDR3aa: CATRGSSDGTYEQYF